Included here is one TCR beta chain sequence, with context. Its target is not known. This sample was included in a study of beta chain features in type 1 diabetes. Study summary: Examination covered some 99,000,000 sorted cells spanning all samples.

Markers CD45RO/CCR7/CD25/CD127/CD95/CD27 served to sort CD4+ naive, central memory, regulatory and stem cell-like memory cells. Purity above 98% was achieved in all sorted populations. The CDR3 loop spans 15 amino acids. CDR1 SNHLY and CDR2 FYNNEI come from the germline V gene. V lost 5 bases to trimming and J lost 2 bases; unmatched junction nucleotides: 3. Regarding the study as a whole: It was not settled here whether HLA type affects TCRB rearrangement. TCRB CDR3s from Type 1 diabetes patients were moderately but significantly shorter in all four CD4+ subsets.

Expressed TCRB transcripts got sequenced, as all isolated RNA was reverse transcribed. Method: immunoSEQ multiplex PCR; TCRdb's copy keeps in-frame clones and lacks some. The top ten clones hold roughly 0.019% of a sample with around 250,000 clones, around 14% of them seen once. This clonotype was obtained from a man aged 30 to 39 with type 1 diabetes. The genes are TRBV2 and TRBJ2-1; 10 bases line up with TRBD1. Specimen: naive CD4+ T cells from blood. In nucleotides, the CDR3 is TGTGCCAGCAGTCCCGACAGGGGGCCCTACAATGAGCAGTTCTTC. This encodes CASSPDRGPYNEQFF. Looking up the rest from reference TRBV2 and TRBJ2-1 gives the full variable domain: EPEVTQTPSHQVTQMGQEVILRCVPISNHLYFYWYRQILGQKVEFLVSFYNNEISEKSEIFDDQFSVERPDGSNFTLKIRSTKLEDSAMYFCASSPDRGPYNEQFFGPGTRLTVL.